Below, 30 T cell receptor beta chains from the same sample are listed, as sequenced in a study of cytomegalovirus exposure and HLA in healthy donors. The PCR was carried out with 60 Vbeta primers and 13 Jbeta primers. Method: immunoSEQ multiplex PCR; TCRdb's copy keeps in-frame clones and lacks some. The sample includes about 88,000 clones, approximately 71% of them seen just once. Source material: PBMCs. The origin of the receptors is a woman under 30 in good health and CMV-seropositive.

In this sample, this clone turned up a few times. The chain employs TRBV7-2 and TRBJ2-5, with TRBD2 as a possible D gene (5 bases). V was clipped by 5 bases and J by 1 base, with 11 bases between them. The CDR3 spans 14 residues. Germline V CDR1 and CDR2: SGHTA, FQGNSA. This CDR3 reads CASSPDWSQETQYF. CDR3 coding DNA: TGTGCCAGCAGCCCGGACTGGTCCCAAGAGACCCAGTACTTC.

The chain joins TRBV4-2 to TRBJ2-7; 10 bases match TRBD1. The length of the CDR3 is 19 residues. V was clipped by 1 base and J by 1 base; unmatched bases: 13. CDR1 and CDR2 from the germline V gene are LGHNA and YNFKEQ. This CDR3 reads CASSQATGGASVGSYEQYF. In DNA, the CDR3 is TGTGCCAGCAGCCAAGCGACAGGGGGCGCGTCTGTAGGGTCCTACGAGCAGTACTTC.

In its sample, this clone was seen a few times. The CDR3 reads CASSFGTGNEQFF. As DNA, the CDR3 is TGTGCCAGCAGCTTCGGGACAGGCAATGAGCAGTTCTTC. V usage is TRBV7-8 and J usage is TRBJ2-1, with 8 nucleotides matching TRBD1. The CDR3 runs 13 residues. CDR1 is SGHVS and CDR2 is FQNEAQ in the germline V gene. V gave up 3 bases and J gave up 6 bases; unmatched junction bases: 1.

The rearrangement joins TRBV30 to TRBJ2-1; 10 bases are shared with TRBD1. With V trimmed by 5 bases and J by 3 bases, 13 bases remained unmatched. This CDR3 region has 17 residues. In germline, CDR1 is GTSNPN, CDR2 SVGIG (reference sequence). The CDR3 nucleotides are TGTGCCTGGGTACAGTGCACCGGGACAGGGGACTACAATGAGCAGTTCTTC. It is translated as CAWVQCTGTGDYNEQFF.

This sequence joins TRBV7-2 and TRBJ1-1; D remains ambiguous. Per the germline V gene, CDR1 is SGHTA and CDR2 is FQGNSA. The CDR3 is 14 amino acids. Trimming removed 0 bases at V and 9 bases at J, with 14 bases between. This CDR3 is CASSLASQALKAFF. The CDR3 coding sequence is TGTGCCAGCAGCTTAGCTTCGCAGGCTTTGAAAGCTTTCTTT.

This clone was seen only once. V usage is TRBV5-4 and J usage is TRBJ2-3; perhaps TRBD2 as D (5 bases). The V gene lost 2 bases and the J gene lost 3 bases, with 13 bases spanning the gap. This CDR3 is built from 15 residues. Per the germline V gene, CDR1 is SGHNT and CDR2 is YYREEE (reference sequence). The CDR3 DNA reads as TGTGCCAGCAGCTTAGGTGGGCTAGCAACAGATACGCAGTATTTT. It encodes CASSLGGLATDTQYF.

The chain employs TRBV5-4 and TRBJ1-2; 7 bases map to TRBD1. This CDR3 has 15 amino acids. Germline CDR1 is SGHNT and CDR2 is YYREEE (reference sequence). J gave up 2 bases and V 2 bases, and 6 bases lay outside the gene matches. The CDR3 sequence is CASSFDRVGNYGYTF. Here the CDR3 DNA reads TGTGCCAGCAGCTTCGACAGGGTAGGAAACTATGGCTACACCTTC.

The table lists this clone with a few counts. The chain recombines TRBV5-5 with TRBJ1-2, with 10 bases identical to TRBD1. Germline lookup yields CDR1 SGHKS and CDR2 YYEKEE (reference sequence). The ends lost 3 bases at V and 8 bases at J; junction bases unmatched: 7. The length of the CDR3 is 14 residues. Here the CDR3 DNA reads TGTGCCAGCAGCTCAGTGGACAGGGGGGACGGCTACACCTTC. This gives the protein CASSSVDRGDGYTF.

The V and J genes are TRBV19 and TRBJ2-3; TRBD2 matches 11 bases. Per the germline V gene, CDR1 is LNHDA and CDR2 is SQIVND (reference sequence). This CDR3 comprises 16 residues. V was clipped by 5 bases and J by 1 base; unmatched bases: 5. The CDR3 is CASSAIAGGGTDTQYF. CDR3 nucleotides: TGTGCCAGTAGTGCGATAGCGGGAGGGGGCACAGATACGCAGTATTTT.

V usage is TRBV27 and J usage is TRBJ2-2; the match to TRBD2 covers 8 bases. Germline V gene data show CDR1 as MNHEY and CDR2 as SMNVEV (reference sequence). V was pared by 8 bases and J by 2 bases, with 10 bases of the junction left unmatched. This CDR3 is built from 16 residues. The chain's CDR3 is CASADPGRVNTGELFF. For the CDR3, the DNA is TGTGCCAGCGCCGACCCCGGGAGGGTTAACACCGGGGAGCTGTTTTTT.

This chain links TRBV18 with TRBJ1-4, with TRBD1 as a possible D gene (5 bases). Trimming removed 0 bases from V and 10 bases from J, with 18 bases in between. Looked up from germline, CDR1 is KGHSH and CDR2 is LQKENI. This CDR3 region has 16 residues. Here the CDR3 DNA reads TGTGCCAGCTCACCACCGAGCTCGGGCAGGGAGGGAAAACTGTTTTTT. Residues: CASSPPSSGREGKLFF. The whole variable domain, remainder taken from reference TRBV18 and TRBJ1-4, is NAGVMQNPRHLVRRRGQEARLRCSPMKGHSHVYWYRQLPEEGLKFMVYLQKENIIDESGMPKERFSAEFPKEGPSILRIQQVVRGDSAAYFCASSPPSSGREGKLFFGSGTQLSVL.

The V call is TRBV7-8, the J call TRBJ2-7; D may be TRBD1 (5 bases). The germline V and J ends were trimmed by 1 base and 3 bases, with 10 bases remaining between them. Germline V lookup: CDR1 SGHVS, CDR2 FQNEAQ. This CDR3 comprises 14 residues. CDR3 region: CASSLVIGDYEQYF. For the CDR3, the DNA is TGTGCCAGCAGCTTAGTAATAGGGGACTACGAGCAGTACTTC.

The CDR3 nucleotides read TGTGCCAGCAGCTACCGGGCGCCCAGGGGAGTTCACTATGGCTACACCTTC. It specifies CASSYRAPRGVHYGYTF. The V and J genes are TRBV28 and TRBJ1-2; D is perhaps TRBD1 (6 bases). The CDR3 consists of 17 residues. Trimming stripped 6 bases from V and 3 bases from J, with 23 bases between. Germline V gene data show CDR1 as MDHEN and CDR2 as SYDVKM.

This chain connects TRBV27 to TRBJ2-1; tentatively, D is TRBD2 (6 bases). V was trimmed by 6 bases and J by 3 bases, leaving 12 bases between them. The CDR3 consists of 14 residues. CDR1 is MNHEY and CDR2 is SMNVEV in the germline V gene (reference sequence). The CDR3 nucleotides read TGTGCCAGCAGGAGCGGGTATATCTACAATGAGCAGTTCTTC. Amino acids: CASRSGYIYNEQFF.

The V gene is TRBV7-3, the J gene TRBJ1-5; 8 nucleotides align to TRBD1. The CDR3 contains 15 residues. The V gene's germline CDR1 is SGHTA and CDR2 FQGTGA. Unmatched junction bases numbered 5, after V lost 4 bases and J lost 3 bases. The CDR3 nucleotides read TGTGCCAGCAGCTCCCCGACAGGGGTCAATCAGCCCCAGCATTTT. It codes for CASSSPTGVNQPQHF.

This clone was picked up a small number of times. V usage is TRBV27 and J usage is TRBJ1-3; the D gene is possibly TRBD1 (6 bases). Germline CDR1 MNHEY, CDR2 SMNVEV (reference sequence). This CDR3 region has 15 residues. Trimming cost V 5 bases and J 0 bases, with 11 bases left between them. The CDR3 DNA reads as TGTGCCAGCAGTCGAGGGGGTTTCTCTGGAAACACCATATATTTT. Translation: CASSRGGFSGNTIYF.

The V call is TRBV6-6, the J call TRBJ2-1; 11 bases agree with TRBD2. The CDR3 loop spans 16 amino acids. With 4 bases clipped from V and 3 bases from J, the junction kept 5 bases outside the gene matches. From germline, CDR1 is MNHNY and CDR2 SVGAGI (reference sequence). In DNA, the CDR3 is TGTGCCAGCAGTTCCCGACTAGCGGGGTTCTACAATGAGCAGTTCTTC. Amino acid sequence: CASSSRLAGFYNEQFF.

Details on this clone: This same CDR3 is encoded by further DNA sequences in the sample. The chain carries TRBV19 and TRBJ2-7, with 8 bases matching TRBD1. With V trimmed by 4 bases and J by 3 bases, 8 bases remained unmatched. The CDR3 contains 15 residues. Germline V gene data show CDR1 as LNHDA and CDR2 as SQIVND (reference sequence). CDR3 sequence (DNA): TGTGCCAGTAGTAGAGGACAGGGCTATAGCTACGAGCAGTACTTC. Protein product: CASSRGQGYSYEQYF. Complete variable domain (other parts from reference TRBV19 and TRBJ2-7): DGGITQSPKYLFRKEGQNVTLSCEQNLNHDAMYWYRQDPGQGLRLIYYSQIVNDFQKGDIAEGYSVSREKKESFPLTVTSAQKNPTAFYLCASSRGQGYSYEQYFGPGTRLTVT.

This clone has more than one count but fewer than ten. The CDR3 coding sequence is TGTGCCAGCAGTTCCGCATCAGGCTATGGCTACACCTTC. Amino acids: CASSSASGYGYTF. The chain joins TRBV6-5 to TRBJ1-2, with D hard to call. Per the germline V gene, CDR1 is MNHEY and CDR2 is SVGAGI. V dropped 4 bases and J dropped 4 bases, with 10 bases sitting between them. The CDR3 covers 13 residues.

The chain employs TRBV19 and TRBJ1-5; D is undetermined. The CDR3 is 14 residues long. Germline assignment: CDR1 LNHDA and CDR2 SQIVND (reference sequence). V gave up 3 bases and J gave up 6 bases, with 12 bases separating them. CDR3 DNA: TGTGCCAGTAGTATCCCCGGAGAACCTCAGCCCCAGCATTTT. Translated, it gives CASSIPGEPQPQHF.

This chain uses TRBV5-4 with TRBJ2-5; 10 bases fit TRBD1. Germline loops: CDR1 SGHNT, CDR2 YYREEE (reference sequence). After removal of 5 bases from V and 4 bases from J, the junction contained 2 bases not matched to a gene. CDR3 length equals 13 residues. The CDR3 DNA reads TGTGCCAGCAGTGGGACAGGGGCAGAGACCCAGTACTTC. Protein product: CASSGTGAETQYF. Supplemented by reference TRBV5-4 and TRBJ2-5, the full variable domain reads ETGVTQSPTHLIKTRGQQVTLRCSSQSGHNTVSWYQQALGQGPQFIFQYYREEENGRGNFPPRFSGLQFPNYSSELNVNALELDDSALYLCASSGTGAETQYFGPGTRLLVL.

J is TRBJ2-3 and V is TRBV9; TRBD2 matches at 11 bases. With 3 bases clipped from V and 4 bases from J, the junction kept 10 bases outside the gene matches. This CDR3 comprises 17 residues. Germline CDR1 reads SGDLS; CDR2 reads YYNGEE. CDR3 amino acids: CASSGGLSGRASDTQYF. The CDR3 nucleotides are TGTGCCAGCAGCGGGGGACTTAGCGGGAGGGCCTCAGATACGCAGTATTTT.

This clone was found once. The J gene is TRBJ2-2, the V gene TRBV27, with 9 bases lining up with TRBD1. Germline CDR1 is MNHEY and CDR2 is SMNVEV (reference sequence). V lost 8 bases and J lost 3; bases outside the gene matches: 10. The CDR3 runs to 16 residues. The CDR3 region has the DNA TGTGCCAGCGGCCCCCCGGGACAGGGTGACACCGGGGAGCTGTTTTTT. This encodes CASGPPGQGDTGELFF.

The V and J genes are TRBV2 and TRBJ1-2; 10 bases are a match to TRBD1. The V gene's germline CDR1 is SNHLY and CDR2 FYNNEI. The CDR3 is made up of 17 amino acids. The J segment lost 4 bases and the V segment lost 7 bases, leaving 15 bases of the junction unmatched. The CDR3 coding sequence is TGTGCCAGCACTGGGGGACAGGGGCTCCAGACCTCCTATGGCTACACCTTC. Translated: CASTGGQGLQTSYGYTF. The full variable domain, in which reference TRBV2 and TRBJ1-2 provide the parts outside the CDR3, is EPEVTQTPSHQVTQMGQEVILRCVPISNHLYFYWYRQILGQKVEFLVSFYNNEISEKSEIFDDQFSVERPDGSNFTLKIRSTKLEDSAMYFCASTGGQGLQTSYGYTFGSGTRLTVV.

This rearrangement joins TRBV4-2 to TRBJ2-1; 9 nucleotides line up with TRBD1. CDR1 and CDR2 (germline): LGHNA, YNFKEQ. The CDR3 runs 15 residues. The V gene end was trimmed by 3 bases and the J gene end by 9 bases; junction bases not matched to a gene: 9. CDR3 DNA: TGTGCCAGCAGCCATCCTTGGGACAGGGACACTGAGCAGTTCTTC. Its protein product is CASSHPWDRDTEQFF.

The chain recombines TRBV16 with TRBJ1-2, with D maybe TRBD1 (5 bases). Trimming stripped 0 bases from V and 2 bases from J, with 10 bases between. This CDR3 contains 15 residues. Germline assignment: CDR1 KGHSY and CDR2 FQNENV. Here the CDR3 reads CASSQSRVSNYGYTF. CDR3 coding DNA: TGTGCCAGCAGCCAATCCAGGGTATCCAACTATGGCTACACCTTC.

V and J are TRBV7-6 and TRBJ1-5, with D possibly matching TRBD1 (6 bases). The CDR3 totals 12 residues. Trimming cost V 2 bases and J 7 bases, with 6 bases left between them. CDR1 and CDR2 (germline): SGHVS, FNYEAQ. CDR3 DNA: TGTGCCAGCAGCTTAAGGGGGCAGCCCCAGCATTTT. It encodes CASSLRGQPQHF.

V and J are TRBV30 and TRBJ2-2; 8 bases agree with TRBD2. This CDR3 contains 14 residues. Trimming removed 1 base from V and 8 bases from J; junction bases left unmatched: 6. The germline CDR1 and CDR2 sequences are GTSNPN and SVGIG (reference sequence). CDR3 sequence: CAWSAGLGTGELFF. In DNA, the CDR3 is TGTGCCTGGAGTGCGGGACTAGGCACTGGGGAGCTGTTTTTT.

V is TRBV19 and J is TRBJ1-2, with unresolved D. V was shortened by 5 bases and J by 5 bases, with 12 bases between the two germline ends. The CDR3 covers 13 residues. Per the germline V gene, CDR1 is LNHDA and CDR2 is SQIVND (reference sequence). The CDR3 DNA is TGTGCCAGTAGTCTAAACAGCTGGTATGGCTACACCTTC. Its translation is CASSLNSWYGYTF.

The chain couples TRBV15 to TRBJ1-4; TRBD1 matches at 9 bases. The CDR3 runs to 14 residues. Germline lookup yields CDR1 LNHNV and CDR2 YYDKDF (reference sequence). Trimming at V came to 6 bases and at J to 1 base, leaving 0 bases not matched to a gene. The CDR3 loop reads CATRDRGTNEKLFF. DNA for the CDR3: TGTGCCACCAGGGACAGGGGAACTAATGAAAAACTGTTTTTT.